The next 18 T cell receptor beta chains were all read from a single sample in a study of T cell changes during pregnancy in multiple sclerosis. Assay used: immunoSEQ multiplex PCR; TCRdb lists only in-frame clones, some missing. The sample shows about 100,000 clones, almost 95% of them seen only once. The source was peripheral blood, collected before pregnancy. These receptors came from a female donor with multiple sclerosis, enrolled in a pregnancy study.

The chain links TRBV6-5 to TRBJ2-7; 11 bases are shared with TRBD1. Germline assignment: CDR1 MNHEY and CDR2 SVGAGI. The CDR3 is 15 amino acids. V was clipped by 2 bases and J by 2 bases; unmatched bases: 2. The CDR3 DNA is TGTGCCAGCAGTTACGGGACAGGGGGACCCTACGAGCAGTACTTC. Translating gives CASSYGTGGPYEQYF.

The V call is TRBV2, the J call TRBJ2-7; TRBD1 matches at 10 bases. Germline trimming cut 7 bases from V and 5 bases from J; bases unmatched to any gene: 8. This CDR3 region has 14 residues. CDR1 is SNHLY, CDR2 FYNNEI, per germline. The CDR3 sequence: CASTRDRGSDEQYF. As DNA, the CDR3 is TGTGCCAGCACCCGGGACAGGGGTAGCGACGAGCAGTACTTC.

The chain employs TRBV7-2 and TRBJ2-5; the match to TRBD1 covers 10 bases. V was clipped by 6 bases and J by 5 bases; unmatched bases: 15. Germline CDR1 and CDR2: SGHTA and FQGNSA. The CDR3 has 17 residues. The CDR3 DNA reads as TGTGCCAGCAGGACGACAGGGGGCGTCAACGGGGGTGAGACCCAGTACTTC. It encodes CASRTTGGVNGGETQYF.

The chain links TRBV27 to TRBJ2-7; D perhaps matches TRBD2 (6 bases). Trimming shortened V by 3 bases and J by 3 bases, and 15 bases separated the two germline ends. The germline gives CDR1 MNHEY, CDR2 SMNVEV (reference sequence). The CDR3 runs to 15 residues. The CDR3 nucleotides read TGTGCCAGCAGTTTCCGGGGACTTAGCGACTACGAGCAGTACTTC. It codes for CASSFRGLSDYEQYF.

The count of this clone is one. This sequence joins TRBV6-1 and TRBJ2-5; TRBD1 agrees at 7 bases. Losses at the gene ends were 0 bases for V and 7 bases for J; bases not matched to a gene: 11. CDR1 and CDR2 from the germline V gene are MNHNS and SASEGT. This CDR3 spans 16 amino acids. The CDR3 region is CASSEATTGLLGTQYF. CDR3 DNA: TGTGCCAGCAGTGAAGCCACGACAGGGTTGTTAGGGACCCAGTACTTC.

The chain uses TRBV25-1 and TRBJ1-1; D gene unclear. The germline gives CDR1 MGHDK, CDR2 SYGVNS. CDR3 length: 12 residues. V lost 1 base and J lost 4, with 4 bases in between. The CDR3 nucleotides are TGTGCCAGCAGTGAATCGGGCACTGAAGCTTTCTTT. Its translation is CASSESGTEAFF.

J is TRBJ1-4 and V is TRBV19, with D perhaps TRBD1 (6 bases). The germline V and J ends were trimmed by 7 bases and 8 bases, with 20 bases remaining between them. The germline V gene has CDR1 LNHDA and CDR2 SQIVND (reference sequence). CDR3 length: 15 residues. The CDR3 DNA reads TGTGCCAGTACCCCGACCCAGGGGATGAGAGAAAAACTGTTTTTT. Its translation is CASTPTQGMREKLFF. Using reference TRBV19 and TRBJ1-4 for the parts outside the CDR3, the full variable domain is DGGITQSPKYLFRKEGQNVTLSCEQNLNHDAMYWYRQDPGQGLRLIYYSQIVNDFQKGDIAEGYSVSREKKESFPLTVTSAQKNPTAFYLCASTPTQGMREKLFFGSGTQLSVL.

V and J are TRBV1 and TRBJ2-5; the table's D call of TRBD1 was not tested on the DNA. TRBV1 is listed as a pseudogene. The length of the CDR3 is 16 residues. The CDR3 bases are TGCACCAGCAGCCCAGTCAGGACATATTCAGGAGAGACCCAGTACTTC. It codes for CTSSPVRTYSGETQYF.

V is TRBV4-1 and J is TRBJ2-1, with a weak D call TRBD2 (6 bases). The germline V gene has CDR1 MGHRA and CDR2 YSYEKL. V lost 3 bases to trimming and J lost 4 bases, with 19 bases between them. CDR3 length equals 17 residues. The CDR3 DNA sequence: TGCGCCAGCAGCCAGGAAACCCTGGGACTCCAGTACAATGAGCAGTTCTTC. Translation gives CASSQETLGLQYNEQFF.

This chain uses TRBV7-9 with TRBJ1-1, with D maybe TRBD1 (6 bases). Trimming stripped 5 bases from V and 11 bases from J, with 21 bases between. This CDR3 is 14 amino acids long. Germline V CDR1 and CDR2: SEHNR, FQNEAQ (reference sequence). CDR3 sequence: CASSLIDRFEGAFF. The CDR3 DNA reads TGTGCCAGCAGCCTTATCGACAGGTTCGAGGGGGCTTTCTTT.

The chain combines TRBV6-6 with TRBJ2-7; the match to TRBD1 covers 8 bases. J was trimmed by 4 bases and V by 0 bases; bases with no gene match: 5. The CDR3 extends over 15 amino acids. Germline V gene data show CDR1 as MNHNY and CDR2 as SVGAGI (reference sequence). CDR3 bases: TGTGCCAGCAGTTACTCGACAGGGGTGACGTACGAGCAGTACTTC. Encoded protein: CASSYSTGVTYEQYF.

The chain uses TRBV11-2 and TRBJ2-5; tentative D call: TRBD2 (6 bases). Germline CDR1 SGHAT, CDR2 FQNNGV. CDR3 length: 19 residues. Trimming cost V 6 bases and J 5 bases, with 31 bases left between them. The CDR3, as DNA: TGTGCCAGCAGTAAATGGGCGGTGAGGTCCCCCGGGGGTCAGGAGACCCAGTACTTC. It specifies CASSKWAVRSPGGQETQYF.

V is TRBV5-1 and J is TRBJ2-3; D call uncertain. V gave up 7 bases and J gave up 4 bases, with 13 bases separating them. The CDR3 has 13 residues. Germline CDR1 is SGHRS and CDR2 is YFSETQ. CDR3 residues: CASVSPDADTQYF. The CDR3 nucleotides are TGCGCCAGCGTAAGCCCCGATGCAGATACGCAGTATTTT.

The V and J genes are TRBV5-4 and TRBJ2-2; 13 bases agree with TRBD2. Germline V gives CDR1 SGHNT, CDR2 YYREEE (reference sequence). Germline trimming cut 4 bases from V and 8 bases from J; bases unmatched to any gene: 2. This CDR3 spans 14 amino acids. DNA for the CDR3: TGTGCCAGCAGCACGGGACTAGCGGGAGGGGAGCTGTTTTTT. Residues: CASSTGLAGGELFF. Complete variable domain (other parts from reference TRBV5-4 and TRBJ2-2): ETGVTQSPTHLIKTRGQQVTLRCSSQSGHNTVSWYQQALGQGPQFIFQYYREEENGRGNFPPRFSGLQFPNYSSELNVNALELDDSALYLCASSTGLAGGELFFGEGSRLTVL.

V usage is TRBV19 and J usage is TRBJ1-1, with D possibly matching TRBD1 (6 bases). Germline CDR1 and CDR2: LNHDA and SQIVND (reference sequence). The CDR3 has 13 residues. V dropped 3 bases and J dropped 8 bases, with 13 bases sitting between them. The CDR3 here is CASSIRGRWEAFF. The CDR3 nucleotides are TGTGCCAGTAGTATCAGGGGCCGGTGGGAAGCTTTCTTT.

The DNA of the CDR3 is TGTGCCAGCAGCTTAGGGACAGGGCATAGCACAGATACGCAGTATTTT. Translating it yields CASSLGTGHSTDTQYF. The V call is TRBV11-3, the J call TRBJ2-3; 8 positions match TRBD1. Germline V gene lookup returns CDR1 SGHNT and CDR2 YENEEA. CDR3 size: 16 residues. J lost 0 bases, V lost 1 base, and 3 bases had no gene match.

The CDR3 sequence: CASIEYQGASGLYQETQYF. The CDR3 DNA is TGTGCCAGCATTGAGTATCAGGGGGCTAGCGGTCTGTACCAAGAGACCCAGTACTTC. V usage is TRBV2 and J usage is TRBJ2-5, with a possible D match to TRBD1 (8 bases). The CDR3 extends over 19 amino acids. The germline V gene encodes CDR1 SNHLY and CDR2 FYNNEI. Trimming cost V 7 bases and J 0 bases, with 27 bases left between them.

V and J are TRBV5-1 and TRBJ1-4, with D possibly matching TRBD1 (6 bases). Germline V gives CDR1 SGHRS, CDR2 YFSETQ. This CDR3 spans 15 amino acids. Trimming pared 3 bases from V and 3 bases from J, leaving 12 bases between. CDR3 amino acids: CASSWAGAANEKLFF. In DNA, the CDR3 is TGCGCCAGCAGCTGGGCGGGGGCAGCTAATGAAAAACTGTTTTTT.